These 20 T cell receptor beta chains originate from one sample sequenced in a study of blood T cell repertoires in COVID-19. Profiled with immunoSEQ multiplex PCR; TCRdb holds only in-frame clones, not every one. The sample carries about 200,000 clones, roughly 87% recorded once. Sequencing input: peripheral blood. The receptors originated from a man aged 55 to 69 with active or convalescent COVID-19.

V usage is TRBV29-1 and J usage is TRBJ2-1; D is possibly TRBD2 (5 bases). The CDR3 contains 11 residues. Germline V gene sequence: CDR1 SQVTM, CDR2 ANQGSEA. Between the trimmed V and J ends, which lost 6 bases and 9 bases, there was a span of 12 bases. CDR3 sequence: CSVAQEVEQFF. DNA for the CDR3: TGCAGCGTGGCCCAGGAGGTTGAGCAGTTCTTC.

The V call is TRBV12-5, the J call TRBJ2-7; 8 positions agree with TRBD1. V was clipped by 6 bases and J by 2 bases; unmatched bases: 6. The germline gives CDR1 LGHNT, CDR2 FRNRAP. CDR3 length equals 14 residues. In DNA form, the CDR3 reads TGTGCTAGTGGCCTCGGGACAGGAACCTACGAGCAGTACTTC. This translates into CASGLGTGTYEQYF.

The chain couples TRBV29-1 to TRBJ1-2; no clear D. Deletions cut 3 bases from V and 5 bases from J, with 7 bases between. The CDR3 totals 11 residues. Germline values: CDR1 SQVTM, CDR2 ANQGSEA. CDR3 protein: CSVDRLYGYTF. DNA of the CDR3: TGCAGCGTTGACAGGCTGTATGGCTACACCTTC. Supplemented by reference TRBV29-1 and TRBJ1-2, the full variable domain reads SAVISQKPSRDICQRGTSLTIQCQVDSQVTMMFWYRQQPGQSLTLIATANQGSEATYESGFVIDKFPISRPNLTFSTLTVSNMSPEDSSIYLCSVDRLYGYTFGSGTRLTVV.

This chain uses TRBV2 with TRBJ1-2, with 7 bases aligning to TRBD1. CDR1 is SNHLY and CDR2 is FYNNEI in the germline V gene. The CDR3 extends over 13 amino acids. V shed 6 bases, J shed 5 bases, and the junction held 6 bases outside the gene matches. CDR3 residues: CASSTDREYGYTF. The CDR3, as DNA: TGTGCCAGCAGCACCGACAGGGAGTATGGCTACACCTTC.

The V and J genes are TRBV7-2 and TRBJ2-5; no clear D. Trimming shortened V by 1 base and J by 7 bases, and 10 bases separated the two germline ends. The CDR3 has 13 amino acids. Germline V gene sequence: CDR1 SGHTA, CDR2 FQGNSA. The CDR3 DNA sequence: TGTGCCAGCAGCTTAGTGTTAGTCGGGACCCAGTACTTC. It codes for CASSLVLVGTQYF.

V and J are TRBV19 and TRBJ1-6; TRBD1 is a possible D gene (5 bases). Germline CDR1 and CDR2: LNHDA and SQIVND (reference sequence). V lost 6 bases and J lost 0, with 18 bases in between. This CDR3 is built from 18 residues. This chain's CDR3 is CASRDLSQASSYNSPLHF. CDR3 nucleotide sequence: TGTGCCAGTAGGGATCTATCACAGGCGAGCTCCTATAATTCACCCCTCCACTTT. The full variable domain, completed using reference TRBV19 and TRBJ1-6, is DGGITQSPKYLFRKEGQNVTLSCEQNLNHDAMYWYRQDPGQGLRLIYYSQIVNDFQKGDIAEGYSVSREKKESFPLTVTSAQKNPTAFYLCASRDLSQASSYNSPLHFGNGTRLTVT.

V usage is TRBV5-1 and J usage is TRBJ2-2; D is unresolved. Deletions cut 0 bases from V and 4 bases from J, with 13 bases between. Germline CDR1 reads SGHRS; CDR2 reads YFSETQ. This CDR3 region has 16 residues. The CDR3 DNA follows: TGCGCCAGCAGCTTGGTTCCACCCCCGGGCACCGGGGAGCTGTTTTTT. It specifies CASSLVPPPGTGELFF.

V is TRBV20-1 and J is TRBJ1-2; D is possibly TRBD1 (5 bases). Trimming pared 3 bases from V and 4 bases from J, leaving 15 bases between. CDR1 DFQATT and CDR2 SNEGSKA come from the germline V gene (reference sequence). The CDR3 consists of 14 residues. The CDR3 region is CSASVRAKTYGYTF. The CDR3 bases are TGCAGTGCTAGTGTCAGGGCCAAAACCTATGGCTACACCTTC.

For the CDR3, the DNA is TGCGCCAGCAGCCAACTCCCCGGTATCACCATAGCAGATACGCAGTATTTT. The encoded protein is CASSQLPGITIADTQYF. V and J are TRBV4-1 and TRBJ2-3; D call uncertain. V was clipped by 2 bases and J by 4 bases, with 19 bases between them. CDR3 size: 17 residues. Germline V gene sequence: CDR1 MGHRA, CDR2 YSYEKL.

The chain joins TRBV6-1 to TRBJ2-1, with D uncertain. V lost 3 bases and J lost 0, with 12 bases in between. Germline V CDR1 and CDR2: MNHNS, SASEGT. This CDR3 contains 16 residues. Here the CDR3 reads CASSEHLLRSYNEQFF. CDR3 DNA sequence: TGTGCCAGCAGTGAGCACTTACTTCGCTCCTACAATGAGCAGTTCTTC.

The rearrangement joins TRBV7-3 to TRBJ2-5; 9 bases are a match to TRBD1. CDR1 and CDR2 (germline): SGHTA, FQGTGA. Trimming cost V 5 bases and J 5 bases; bases outside gene matches: 9. The CDR3 has 15 residues. The CDR3 here is CASSVGTGFGETQYF. DNA for the CDR3: TGTGCCAGCAGCGTAGGGACAGGGTTTGGGGAGACCCAGTACTTC.

The rearrangement uses TRBV5-1 and TRBJ1-4; tentative D call: TRBD1 (6 bases). The CDR3 runs to 15 residues. Trimming pared 9 bases from V and 10 bases from J, leaving 25 bases between. Germline V CDR1 and CDR2: SGHRS, YFSETQ. The CDR3 DNA follows: TGCGCCACCAACGCACCGTACAAGGGGGGGGGAAAACTGTTTTTT. This encodes CATNAPYKGGGKLFF.

The chain links TRBV10-3 to TRBJ2-3; TRBD2 matches 10 bases. Germline CDR1 and CDR2: ENHRY and SYGVKD. The J segment lost 1 base and the V segment lost 4 bases, leaving 5 bases of the junction unmatched. The CDR3 has 16 residues. The CDR3 is CAISASSGGGTDTQYF. Here the CDR3 DNA reads TGTGCCATCAGTGCTTCTAGCGGGGGAGGCACAGATACGCAGTATTTT.

The rearrangement links TRBV6-5 to TRBJ1-1, with 10 bases identical to TRBD1. V was clipped by 5 bases and J by 1 base; unmatched bases: 4. The CDR3 is made up of 15 amino acids. Germline V lookup: CDR1 MNHEY, CDR2 SVGAGI. In DNA, the CDR3 is TGTGCCAGCAGTCCCAGGGACAGGGGGAACACTGAAGCTTTCTTT. This gives the protein CASSPRDRGNTEAFF.

The chain combines TRBV14 with TRBJ2-7; weak D call: TRBD2 (5 bases). CDR3 length equals 16 residues. The germline V gene encodes CDR1 SGHDN and CDR2 FVKESK. Trimming took off 0 bases at V and 5 bases at J, with 17 bases between the two ends. The CDR3 DNA reads TGTGCCAGCAGCCAAGATCGGCGCAGTCGGGGAGACGAGCAGTACTTC. It is translated as CASSQDRRSRGDEQYF. The variable domain in full, with the rest retrieved from reference TRBV14 and TRBJ2-7, is EAGVTQFPSHSVIEKGQTVTLRCDPISGHDNLYWYRRVMGKEIKFLLHFVKESKQDESGMPNNRFLAERTGGTYSTLKVQPAELEDSGVYFCASSQDRRSRGDEQYFGPGTRLTVT.

The chain carries TRBV9 and TRBJ2-7, with 12 bases lining up with TRBD1. Germline-derived CDR1 and CDR2 are SGDLS and YYNGEE. Germline trimming cut 4 bases from V and 4 bases from J; bases unmatched to any gene: 3. The CDR3 totals 14 residues. The CDR3, as DNA: TGTGCCAGCAGCCGGGGACAGGGGGCTTACGAGCAGTACTTC. Amino acids: CASSRGQGAYEQYF.

This sequence joins TRBV3-1 (or the pseudogene TRBV3-2) and TRBJ2-1, with 7 positions matching TRBD1. The CDR3 is 12 amino acids. With 5 bases clipped from V and 9 bases from J, the junction kept 4 bases outside the gene matches. The germline V gene encodes CDR1 LGHDT and CDR2 YNNKEL (reference sequence). The CDR3 loop is CASSNRGSEQFF. Here the CDR3 DNA reads TGTGCCAGCAGCAACAGGGGTAGTGAGCAGTTCTTC.

V is TRBV5-1 and J is TRBJ2-1; 9 bases map to TRBD2. Germline trimming cut 3 bases from V and 7 bases from J; bases unmatched to any gene: 2. There are 13 residues in the CDR3. Per germline, CDR1 SGHRS and CDR2 YFSETQ. DNA of the CDR3: TGCGCCAGCAGCTCGACTAGCGGAAATGAGCAGTTCTTC. Its protein product is CASSSTSGNEQFF.

The chain has TRBV16 and TRBJ1-2; 8 positions match TRBD1. CDR3 length: 13 residues. The V gene's germline CDR1 is KGHSY and CDR2 FQNENV. After removal of 5 bases from V and 2 bases from J, the junction contained 1 base not matched to a gene. The CDR3 here is CASSGQGNYGYTF. The DNA for the CDR3 is TGTGCCAGCAGCGGACAGGGCAACTATGGCTACACCTTC.

This chain uses TRBV7-9 with TRBJ2-2, with TRBD1 as a possible D gene (6 bases). This CDR3 has 15 residues. Germline CDR1 and CDR2: SEHNR and FQNEAQ (reference sequence). V dropped 5 bases and J dropped 4 bases, with 14 bases sitting between them. The DNA for the CDR3 is TGTGCCAGCAGCCCCCCCGGGACACCCACCGGGGAGCTGTTTTTT. Residues: CASSPPGTPTGELFF.